This T cell receptor (beta chain) is drawn from a study of blood T cell repertoires in COVID-19. Study information: Nucleic acid was either cDNA or gDNA, and it came from T cells, B-cell-depleted T cells, or PBMCs.

Libraries were prepared by immunoSEQ multiplex PCR; TCRdb keeps only in-frame clonotypes and omits some of them. The table shows 200,000 to 300,000 clones, with about nine tenths occurring only once. Material for sequencing was PBMCs or T cells enriched from blood (not recorded which). The sequence came from a woman in her 40s with acute COVID-19.

Written as DNA, the CDR3 is TGCGCCAGCAGCCGGACGGACAGGCAAAGTGAAAAACTGTTTTTT. Translating it yields CASSRTDRQSEKLFF. The chain has TRBV4-3 and TRBJ1-4; TRBD1 agrees at 7 bases. Germline CDR1 and CDR2: LGHNA and YSLEER. The CDR3 is 15 amino acids. J was trimmed by 7 bases and V by 4 bases; bases with no gene match: 9.